A single T cell receptor beta chain is shown here with its context. TCRdb keeps only in-frame clones here, not all; method: immunoSEQ multiplex PCR. Here the sample spans 110,000 or so clones, about 91% being singletons. These data belong to a study of cytomegalovirus exposure and HLA in healthy donors. The length of the CDR3 is 14 residues. Germline CDR1 and CDR2: MNHNS and SASEGT. The germline V and J ends were trimmed by 6 bases and 5 bases, with 17 bases remaining between them. The chain is built from TRBV6-1 and TRBJ2-7; D may be TRBD1 (7 bases). The TCR was taken from a man aged 18 to 35 in good health and CMV-seronegative. The specimen was PBMCs. In DNA, the CDR3 is TGTGCCAGCAGCCAGCAGGGGGGAATACACGAGCAGTACTTC. This sequence encodes CASSQQGGIHEQYF.